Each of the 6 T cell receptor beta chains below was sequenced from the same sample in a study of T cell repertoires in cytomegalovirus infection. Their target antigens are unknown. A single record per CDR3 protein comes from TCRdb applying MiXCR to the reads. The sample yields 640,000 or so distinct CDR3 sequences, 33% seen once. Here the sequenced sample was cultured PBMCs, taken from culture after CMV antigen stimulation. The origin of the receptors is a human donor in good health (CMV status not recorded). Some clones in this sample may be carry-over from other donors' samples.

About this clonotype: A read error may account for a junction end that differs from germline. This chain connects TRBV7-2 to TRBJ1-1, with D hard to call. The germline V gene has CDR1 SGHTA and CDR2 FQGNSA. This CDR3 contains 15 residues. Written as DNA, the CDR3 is TGTGGCAGCAGCTTATATGGCGGGGTGAACACTGAAGCTTTCTTT. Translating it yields CGSSLYGGVNTEAFF.

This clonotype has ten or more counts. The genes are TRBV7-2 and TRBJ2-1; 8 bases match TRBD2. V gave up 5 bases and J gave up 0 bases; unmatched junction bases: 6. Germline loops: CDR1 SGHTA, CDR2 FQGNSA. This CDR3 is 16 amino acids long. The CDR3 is CASSHIAGSSYNEQFF. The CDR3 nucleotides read TGTGCCAGCAGCCATATAGCGGGAAGCTCCTACAATGAGCAGTTCTTC.

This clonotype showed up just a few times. The DNA of the CDR3 is TGTGCCAGCAGCTTAGGTGAACTAGCGGGTCGTAGCGGGGAGCTGTTTTTT. Its protein product is CASSLGELAGRSGELFF. The chain has TRBV7-2 and TRBJ2-2; 9 positions agree with TRBD2. This CDR3 spans 17 amino acids. V dropped 1 base and J dropped 7; count of bases not matched to a gene: 10. In germline, CDR1 is SGHTA, CDR2 FQGNSA.

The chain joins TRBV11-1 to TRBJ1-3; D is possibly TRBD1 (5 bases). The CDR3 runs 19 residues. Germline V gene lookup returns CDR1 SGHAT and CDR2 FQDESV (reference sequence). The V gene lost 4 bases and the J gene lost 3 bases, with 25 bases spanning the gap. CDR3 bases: TGTGCCAGCAGCTCCTATGAGACACTACAGGAATGGGTTGGAAACACCATATATTTT. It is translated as CASSSYETLQEWVGNTIYF.

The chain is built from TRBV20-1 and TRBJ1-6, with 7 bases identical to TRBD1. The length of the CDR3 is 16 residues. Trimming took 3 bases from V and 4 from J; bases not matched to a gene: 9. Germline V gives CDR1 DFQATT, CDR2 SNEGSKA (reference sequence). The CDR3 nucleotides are TGCAGTGCTAGGCGGATCTCGGGACAGTATAATTCACCCCTCCACTTT. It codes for CSARRISGQYNSPLHF.

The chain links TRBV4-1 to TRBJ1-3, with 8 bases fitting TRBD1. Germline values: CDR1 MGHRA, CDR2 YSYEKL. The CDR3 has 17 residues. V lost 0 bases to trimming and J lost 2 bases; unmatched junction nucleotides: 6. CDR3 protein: CASSQDPTGAAGNTIYF. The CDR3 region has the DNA TGCGCCAGCAGCCAAGACCCGACAGGGGCGGCTGGAAACACCATATATTTT.